This TCR beta chain was documented in a study of graft-versus-host responses after intestinal transplantation. Looking at the study overall: Anti-thymocyte globulin induction, then tacrolimus and steroids for about three years, went to all recipients. Study results and caveats: GvH clones were found in recipient marrow; some appeared first in ileum or blood.

Worth noting for this clone: The antigen remains unidentified.

The CDR3 totals 15 residues. Germline V gene data show CDR1 as SGHAT and CDR2 as FQNNGV. The data were produced by immunoSEQ multiplex PCR, yet TCRdb's version contains in-frame clones alone and is incomplete. The table lists some 110,000 clones, roughly nine tenths of them singletons, with approximately 0.97% in the top ten. The gene calls are TRBV11-2 and TRBJ2-5, with 8 bases identical to TRBD1. The last part of the DNA fits TRBJ2-7 better; the J call may be wrong. This TCR came from a human donor who received an intestinal transplant. Material: unstimulated CD4+ T cells sorted from spleen or lymph node cells, obtained before intestinal transplant. In DNA, the CDR3 is TGTGCCAGCAGCCCCGGGACAGGAAAATTCTACGAGCAGTACTTC. It yields the protein CASSPGTGKFYEQYF.